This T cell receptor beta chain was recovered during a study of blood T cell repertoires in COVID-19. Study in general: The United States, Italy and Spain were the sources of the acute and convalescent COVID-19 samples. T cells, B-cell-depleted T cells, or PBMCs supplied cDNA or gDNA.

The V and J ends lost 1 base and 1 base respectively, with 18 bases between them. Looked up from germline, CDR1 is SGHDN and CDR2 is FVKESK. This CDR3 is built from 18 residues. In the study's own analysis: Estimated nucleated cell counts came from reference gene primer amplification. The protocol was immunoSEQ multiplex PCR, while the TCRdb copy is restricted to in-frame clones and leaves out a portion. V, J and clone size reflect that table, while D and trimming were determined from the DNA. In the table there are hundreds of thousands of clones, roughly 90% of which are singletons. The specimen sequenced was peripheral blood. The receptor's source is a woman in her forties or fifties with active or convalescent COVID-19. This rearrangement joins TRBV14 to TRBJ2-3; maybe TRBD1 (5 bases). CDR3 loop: CASSQVLGQAGRTDTQYF. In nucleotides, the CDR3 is TGTGCCAGCAGCCAAGTTTTGGGTCAAGCAGGGCGCACAGATACGCAGTATTTT.